These 13 T cell receptor beta chains share one sample of origin, sequenced in a study of CD8 T cells in ankylosing spondylitis. TCRdb reanalysed the 5' RACE reads using MiXCR and keeps one entry per CDR3 protein. The data show approximately 110,000 distinct CDR3 sequences, more than 20% seen once. Sequenced input: synovial fluid, either unsorted or a sorted T cell fraction (not recorded which). These receptor sequences come from a male donor with ankylosing spondylitis.

The chain links TRBV2 to TRBJ1-2; D possibly corresponds to TRBD1 (5 bases). From germline, CDR1 is SNHLY and CDR2 FYNNEI. V shed 4 bases and J shed 4 bases, with 7 bases lying between them. The CDR3 consists of 12 residues. CDR3 loop: CASSGQRYGYTF. The CDR3 DNA follows: TGTGCCAGCAGTGGACAGCGCTATGGCTACACCTTC.

On this clonotype: One junction end does not reproduce the germline sequence, and a read error may be involved. The chain couples TRBV5-1 to TRBJ2-2; 11 nucleotides line up with TRBD1. The CDR3 loop spans 16 amino acids. Germline V CDR1 and CDR2: SGHRS, YFSETQ. Here the CDR3 DNA reads TGCGTCAGCAGCTTGGAGGGACAGGGGGGCACCGGGGAGCTGTTTTTT. It encodes CVSSLEGQGGTGELFF.

The genes are TRBV20-1 and TRBJ2-5, with TRBD2 as a possible D gene (6 bases). Germline CDR1 reads DFQATT; CDR2 reads SNEGSKA (reference sequence). The CDR3 is 18 residues long. V dropped 2 bases and J dropped 5 bases, with 27 bases sitting between them. CDR3 coding DNA: TGCAGTGCTAGACTCACGGGGCAGGGAGGTTGGAGTCGGGAGACCCAGTACTTC. Its translation: CSARLTGQGGWSRETQYF.

This clonotype was found a few times. The chain couples TRBV6-2 or TRBV6-3 to TRBJ2-5, with a weak D call TRBD2 (5 bases). CDR3 length equals 14 residues. CDR1 is MNHEY, CDR2 SVGEGT, per germline. V lost 3 bases to trimming and J lost 3 bases, with 11 bases between them. This CDR3 is CASSYWRRKETQYF. CDR3 in DNA: TGTGCCAGCAGTTATTGGCGGAGGAAAGAGACCCAGTACTTC.

This clonotype has just a few counts. The J gene is TRBJ2-1, the V gene TRBV11-1; D is unresolved. Trimming removed 3 bases from V and 3 bases from J, with 6 bases in between. Germline CDR1 reads SGHAT; CDR2 reads FQDESV (reference sequence). This CDR3 contains 13 residues. The CDR3 region has the DNA TGTGCCAGCAGCTTTGGGGTCTACAATGAGCAGTTCTTC. The encoded protein is CASSFGVYNEQFF.

A few counts support this clonotype. The rearrangement joins TRBV6-5 to TRBJ2-5; perhaps TRBD2 as D (6 bases). Per the germline V gene, CDR1 is MNHEY and CDR2 is SVGAGI. Trimming removed 3 bases at V and 0 bases at J, with 11 bases between. The CDR3 length is 15 residues. The CDR3 protein is CASSYQWRDQETQYF. Here the CDR3 DNA reads TGTGCCAGCAGTTATCAATGGAGGGACCAAGAGACCCAGTACTTC.

This clonotype was observed at least ten times. The V gene is TRBV24-1, the J gene TRBJ2-1; D may be TRBD1 (7 bases). This CDR3 contains 16 residues. V lost 5 bases, J lost 4 bases, and 17 bases lay in between. Germline CDR1 KGHDR, CDR2 SFDVKD. Written as DNA, the CDR3 is TGTGCCACCAGTGGCCAGGGGGGAGTAACGTACAATGAGCAGTTCTTC. Translated: CATSGQGGVTYNEQFF.

This sequence joins TRBV18 and TRBJ1-5; D unresolved. CDR3 length: 13 amino acids. V was cut by 1 base and J by 5 bases, with 6 bases left in between. Looked up from germline, CDR1 is KGHSH and CDR2 is LQKENI. The CDR3 is CASSPHEDQPQHF. CDR3 nucleotides: TGTGCCAGCTCACCACATGAGGATCAGCCCCAGCATTTT.

This clonotype was found a few times. Here the CDR3 DNA reads TGCAGCGTTGCACAGGGGGATCTAGATAATTCACCCCTCCACTTT. The encoded protein is CSVAQGDLDNSPLHF. The chain uses TRBV29-1 and TRBJ1-6; 8 nucleotides align to TRBD1. Unmatched junction bases numbered 7, after V lost 4 bases and J lost 5 bases. CDR1 and CDR2 (germline): SQVTM, ANQGSEA. This CDR3 is 15 amino acids long.

The rearrangement links TRBV6-1 to TRBJ1-2; tentative D call: TRBD1 (5 bases). The CDR3 loop spans 13 amino acids. V lost 0 bases, J lost 8 bases, and 10 bases lay in between. The germline V gene has CDR1 MNHNS and CDR2 SASEGT. The DNA of the CDR3 is TGTGCCAGCAGTGAAGCAGAGGGGAGCGGCTACACCTTC. Translated, it gives CASSEAEGSGYTF.

This clonotype was seen a few times. This rearrangement joins TRBV5-1 to TRBJ1-2; 7 bases map to TRBD1. Germline V gives CDR1 SGHRS, CDR2 YFSETQ. This CDR3 comprises 17 residues. V lost 1 base to trimming and J lost 4 bases; unmatched junction nucleotides: 13. The CDR3 spells CASSLTGARQGAYGYTF. Written as DNA, the CDR3 is TGCGCCAGCAGCTTGACCGGCGCGAGACAGGGAGCCTATGGCTACACCTTC.

This chain joins TRBV20-1 and TRBJ2-1; 14 nucleotides match TRBD2. Trimming cost V 5 bases and J 9 bases; bases outside gene matches: 6. CDR1 DFQATT and CDR2 SNEGSKA come from the germline V gene (reference sequence). CDR3 length equals 14 residues. CDR3 nucleotide sequence: TGCAGTGCTTCCCGGGGACTAGCGGGAGCTGAGCAGTTCTTC. Protein product: CSASRGLAGAEQFF.

The chain links TRBV3-1 to TRBJ2-5; 14 bases fit TRBD2. Trimming took 2 bases from V and 4 from J; bases not matched to a gene: 12. This CDR3 is built from 19 residues. The V gene's germline CDR1 is LGHDT and CDR2 YNNKEL (reference sequence). The CDR3 DNA reads as TGTGCCAGCAGCCAACGGGGACTAGCGGGAGTAGGCTTGCCAGAGACCCAGTACTTC. Amino acid sequence: CASSQRGLAGVGLPETQYF.